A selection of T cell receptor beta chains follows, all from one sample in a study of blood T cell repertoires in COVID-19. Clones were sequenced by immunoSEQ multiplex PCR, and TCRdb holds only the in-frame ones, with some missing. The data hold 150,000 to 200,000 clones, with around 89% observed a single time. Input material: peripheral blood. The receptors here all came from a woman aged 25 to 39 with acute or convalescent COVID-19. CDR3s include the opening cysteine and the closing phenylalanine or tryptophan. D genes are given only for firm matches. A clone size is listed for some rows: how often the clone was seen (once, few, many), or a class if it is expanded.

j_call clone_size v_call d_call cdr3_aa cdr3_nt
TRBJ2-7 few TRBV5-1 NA CASSPGPPYEQYF TGCGCCAGCAGCCCTGGCCCCCCCTACGAGCAGTACTTC
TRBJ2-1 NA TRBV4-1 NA CASSQELLNEQFF TGCGCCAGCAGCCAAGAACTCCTTAATGAGCAGTTCTTC
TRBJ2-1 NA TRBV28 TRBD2 CASSLAGGPYNEQFF TGTGCCAGCTCCCTAGCGGGAGGGCCCTACAATGAGCAGTTCTTC
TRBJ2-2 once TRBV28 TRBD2 CASSLTGGTGELFF TGTGCCAGCAGTTTAACGGGGGGGACCGGGGAGCTGTTTTTT
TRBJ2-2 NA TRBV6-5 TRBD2 CASSSRLAGVGELFF TGTGCCAGCAGTTCCAGACTAGCGGGAGTTGGGGAGCTGTTTTTT
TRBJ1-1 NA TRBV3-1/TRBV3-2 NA CASSLATDGRAFF TGTGCCAGCAGCCTCGCAACAGATGGTCGAGCTTTCTTT
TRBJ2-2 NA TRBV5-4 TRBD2 CASSLGLAGVGELFF TGTGCCAGCAGCTTGGGGCTAGCGGGAGTAGGGGAGCTGTTTTTT
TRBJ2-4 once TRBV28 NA CATLGENIQYF TGTGCCACGCTAGGAGAAAACATTCAGTACTTC
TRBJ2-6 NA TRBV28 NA CASSYGHSGANVLTF TGTGCCAGCAGTTATGGCCACTCTGGGGCCAACGTCCTGACTTTC
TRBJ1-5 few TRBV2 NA CASNGVGGNQPQHF TGTGCCAGCAATGGGGTCGGGGGCAATCAGCCCCAGCATTTT
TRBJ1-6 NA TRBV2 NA CASSGTRDSPLHF TGTGCCAGCTCCGGGACTAGGGATTCACCCCTCCACTTT
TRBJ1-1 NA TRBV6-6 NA CASSYLTENTEAFF TGTGCCAGCAGTTACCTGACAGAGAACACTGAAGCTTTCTTT
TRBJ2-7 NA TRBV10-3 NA CAISEGGSYEQYF TGTGCCATCAGTGAGGGCGGCTCCTACGAGCAGTACTTC
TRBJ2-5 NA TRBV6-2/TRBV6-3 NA CASSYSVPETQYF TGTGCCAGCAGTTACAGCGTACCAGAGACCCAGTACTTC
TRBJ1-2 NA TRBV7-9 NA CASSLAGGGISNYGYTF TGTGCCAGCAGCTTGGCGGGCGGCGGGATTTCTAACTATGGCTACACCTTC
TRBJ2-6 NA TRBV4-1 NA CASSQDWAVSGANVLTF TGCGCCAGCAGCCAAGATTGGGCAGTCTCTGGGGCCAACGTCCTGACTTTC
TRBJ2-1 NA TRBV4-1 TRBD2 CASSPIGSTLTSDEQFF TGCGCCAGCAGCCCTATCGGGAGCACCTTGACTAGCGATGAGCAGTTCTTC
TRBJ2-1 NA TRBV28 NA CASRGVGSYNEQFF TGTGCCAGCAGAGGGGTTGGTTCCTACAATGAGCAGTTCTTC
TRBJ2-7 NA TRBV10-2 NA CASSEPPRRDPTYEQYF TGCGCCAGCAGTGAGCCACCGCGGCGGGACCCGACCTACGAGCAGTACTTC
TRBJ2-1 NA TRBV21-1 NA CASSKDETSPSFYNEQFF TGTGCCAGCAGCAAAGATGAGACTAGTCCTAGCTTCTACAATGAGCAGTTCTTC
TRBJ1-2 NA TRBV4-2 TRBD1 CASSRDRGGYTF TGTGCCAGCAGCCGGGACAGGGGTGGCTACACCTTC
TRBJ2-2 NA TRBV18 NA CASSPRTNTGELFF TGTGCCAGCTCCCCCAGAACGAACACCGGGGAGCTGTTTTTT
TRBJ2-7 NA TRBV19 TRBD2 CASSKRDHAREQYF TGTGCCAGTAGTAAGCGGGACCACGCTCGGGAGCAGTACTTC
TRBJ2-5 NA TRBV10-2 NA CASTTGFIETQYF TGCGCCAGCACGACGGGATTTATTGAGACCCAGTACTTC
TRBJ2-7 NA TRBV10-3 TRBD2 CATGEGLTYEQYF TGTGCCACGGGGGAGGGACTTACCTACGAGCAGTACTTC
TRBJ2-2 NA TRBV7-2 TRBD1 CASSRDRATGELFF TGTGCCAGCAGTCGGGACAGAGCAACCGGGGAGCTGTTTTTT
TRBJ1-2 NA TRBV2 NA CASNTDLNYGYTF TGTGCCAGCAATACAGACCTTAACTATGGCTACACCTTC
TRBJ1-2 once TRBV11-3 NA CASSLDGFDGYTF TGTGCCAGCAGCTTAGACGGGTTTGACGGCTACACCTTC
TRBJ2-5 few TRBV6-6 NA CASSMADRLPETQYF TGTGCCAGCAGTATGGCCGACCGACTTCCAGAGACCCAGTACTTC
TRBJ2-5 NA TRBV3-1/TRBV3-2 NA CASSQRRQETQYF TGTGCCAGCAGCCAAAGGAGGCAAGAGACCCAGTACTTC
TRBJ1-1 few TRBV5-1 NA CASSLELNTEAFF TGCGCCAGCAGCTTGGAGCTGAACACTGAAGCTTTCTTT
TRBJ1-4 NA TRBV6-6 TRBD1 CASRMGQGATNEKLFF TGTGCCAGCAGAATGGGACAGGGTGCAACTAATGAAAAACTGTTTTTT
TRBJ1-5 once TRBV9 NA CASSVGPGSQPQHF TGTGCCAGCAGCGTAGGTCCGGGGAGTCAGCCCCAGCATTTT
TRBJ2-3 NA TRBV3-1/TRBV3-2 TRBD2 CASSLGLATADTQYF TGTGCCAGCAGCCTCGGACTAGCGACGGCAGATACGCAGTATTTT
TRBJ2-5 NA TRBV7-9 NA CASSLFEEETQYF TGTGCCAGCAGCTTATTTGAAGAGGAGACCCAGTACTTC
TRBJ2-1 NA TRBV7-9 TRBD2 CASMDAGTRYYNEQFF TGTGCCAGCATGGACGCCGGGACTAGGTACTACAATGAGCAGTTCTTC
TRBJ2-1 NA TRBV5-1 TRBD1 CASSLGDSLDGEQFF TGCGCCAGCAGCTTAGGGGACAGTCTAGACGGTGAGCAGTTCTTC
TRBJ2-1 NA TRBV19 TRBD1 CASKGTGVRYSYNEQFF TGTGCCAGTAAGGGGACAGGGGTCAGGTACTCCTACAATGAGCAGTTCTTC
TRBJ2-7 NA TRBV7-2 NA CASSSLLLQPYEQYF TGTGCCAGCAGCTCGCTCCTGCTACAGCCTTACGAGCAGTACTTC
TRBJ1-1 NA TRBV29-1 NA CSVGQGRGTEAFF TGCAGCGTTGGTCAGGGGCGAGGAACTGAAGCTTTCTTT
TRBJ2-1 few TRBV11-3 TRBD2 CASSLFAGGDNEQFF TGTGCCAGCAGCTTATTTGCGGGAGGGGACAATGAGCAGTTCTTC
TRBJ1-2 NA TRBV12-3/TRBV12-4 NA CASSFGVVGYTF TGTGCCAGCAGTTTTGGAGTGGTGGGCTACACCTTC
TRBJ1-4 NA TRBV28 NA CASKDYNEKLFF TGTGCCAGCAAGGACTATAATGAAAAACTGTTTTTT
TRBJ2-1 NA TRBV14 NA CASSQVAGRNEQFF TGTGCCAGCAGCCAAGTGGCGGGCCGGAATGAGCAGTTCTTC
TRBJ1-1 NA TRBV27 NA CASRSFWRGGSNTEAFF TGTGCCAGCAGGAGTTTTTGGAGGGGTGGAAGCAACACTGAAGCTTTCTTT
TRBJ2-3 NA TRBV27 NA CASSESPDWLQYF TGTGCCAGCAGTGAATCCCCCGACTGGTTACAGTATTTT
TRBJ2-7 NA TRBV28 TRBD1 CASSGRTGGYEQYF TGTGCCAGCAGTGGTCGGACAGGGGGCTACGAGCAGTACTTC
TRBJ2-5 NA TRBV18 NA CASSPLSYGSPGETQYF TGTGCCAGCTCACCATTGAGTTACGGAAGCCCGGGGGAGACCCAGTACTTC
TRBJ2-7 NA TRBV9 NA CASSVRGGQDEQYF TGTGCCAGCAGCGTCAGGGGAGGGCAGGACGAGCAGTACTTC
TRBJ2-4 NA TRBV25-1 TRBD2 CASSLAGDLDIQYF TGTGCCAGCAGCCTAGCGGGAGACCTGGACATTCAGTACTTC
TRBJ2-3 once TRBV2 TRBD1 CASSIRGGSTDTQYF TGTGCCAGCAGTATACGAGGGGGCAGCACAGATACGCAGTATTTT
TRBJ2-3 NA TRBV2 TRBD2 CASTEQRGYTDTQYF TGTGCCAGCACTGAACAGCGGGGTTACACAGATACGCAGTATTTT
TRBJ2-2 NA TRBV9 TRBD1 CASTRQGANTGELFF TGTGCCAGCACTCGGCAGGGGGCGAACACCGGGGAGCTGTTTTTT
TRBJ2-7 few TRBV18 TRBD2 CASSSSGGYEQYF TGTGCCAGCTCGTCTAGCGGGGGGTACGAGCAGTACTTC